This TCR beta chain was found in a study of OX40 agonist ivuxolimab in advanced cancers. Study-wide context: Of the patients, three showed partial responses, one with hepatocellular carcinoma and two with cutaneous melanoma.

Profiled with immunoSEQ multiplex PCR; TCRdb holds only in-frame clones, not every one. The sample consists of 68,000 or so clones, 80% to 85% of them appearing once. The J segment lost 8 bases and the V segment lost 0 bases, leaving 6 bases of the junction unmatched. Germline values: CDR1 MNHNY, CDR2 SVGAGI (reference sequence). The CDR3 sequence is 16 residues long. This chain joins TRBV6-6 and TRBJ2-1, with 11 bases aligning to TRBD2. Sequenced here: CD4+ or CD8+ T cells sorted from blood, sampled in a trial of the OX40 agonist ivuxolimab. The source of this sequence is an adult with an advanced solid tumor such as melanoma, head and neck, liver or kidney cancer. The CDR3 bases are TGTGCCAGCAGTTACTCGATGACTAGCGGGATGCATGAGCAGTTCTTC. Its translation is CASSYSMTSGMHEQFF.